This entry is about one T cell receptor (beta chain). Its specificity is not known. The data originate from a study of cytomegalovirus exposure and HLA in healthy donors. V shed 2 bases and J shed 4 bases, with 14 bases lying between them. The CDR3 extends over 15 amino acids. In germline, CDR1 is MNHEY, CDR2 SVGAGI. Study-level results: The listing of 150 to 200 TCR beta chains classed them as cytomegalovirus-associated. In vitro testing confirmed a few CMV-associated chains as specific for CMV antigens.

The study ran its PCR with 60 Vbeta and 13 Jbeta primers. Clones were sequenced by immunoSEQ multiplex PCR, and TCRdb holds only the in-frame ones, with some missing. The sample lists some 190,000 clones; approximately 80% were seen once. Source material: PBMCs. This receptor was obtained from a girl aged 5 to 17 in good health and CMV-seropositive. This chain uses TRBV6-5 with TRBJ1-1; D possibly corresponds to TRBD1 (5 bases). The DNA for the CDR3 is TGTGCCAGCAGTTACGTTAGGGGTCTTGGCACTGAAGCTTTCTTT. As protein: CASSYVRGLGTEAFF.